Below, one T cell receptor (beta chain) is given with its context. No antigen is known for it. This specimen comes from a study of T cell responses to AZD1222 COVID-19 vaccine. Study-level background: Analysis merged second doses at about 4 or about 12 weeks.

Study-level points and caveats: In a largely white British group with more females than males, clonal diversity was possibly underestimated. The peak T cell response came first, and repertoires were sampled only after it. Regions 160-218 and 743-854 dominated among vaccine-associated CD4 TCRs spanning spike.

The ends were cut back, 1 base at V and 5 bases at J, with 9 bases in the middle. Per germline, CDR1 SGHTA and CDR2 FQGNSA. This CDR3 is built from 14 residues. Measured with immunoSEQ multiplex PCR; TCRdb has only the in-frame clones, and not every one. Of roughly 130,000 clones detected, 91% appear once; the ten largest clones hold 2.8%. This chain links TRBV7-2 with TRBJ1-5, with D unclear. The source was peripheral blood, collected on day 0 of AZD1222 vaccination. This receptor was identified in an adult in good health. The CDR3 coding sequence is TGTGCCAGCAGCTTAGAAGTTCGGGATCAGCCCCAGCATTTT. It specifies CASSLEVRDQPQHF.